This T cell receptor beta chain comes out of a study of blood T cell repertoires in COVID-19. Overall study context: Samples taken during acute and convalescent COVID-19 were collected in the United States, Italy and Spain. T cells, B-cell-depleted T cells, or PBMCs provided the cDNA or gDNA that served as material.

Source study methods: Researchers report that nucleated cell counts were estimated from reference gene primer amplification. The protocol was immunoSEQ multiplex PCR, while the TCRdb copy is restricted to in-frame clones and leaves out a portion. V, J and clone size derive from that table, while D and trimming were established from the DNA sequence. Among roughly 230,000 clones, 65% to 85% were seen once, and the ten largest hold about 4.5%. What was sequenced was peripheral blood. This TCR came from a man aged 50-59 years with active or convalescent COVID-19.

As DNA, the CDR3 is TGTGCCAGTAGTAGTACAGTGAGCACTGAAGCTTTCTTT. It yields the protein CASSSTVSTEAFF. The chain is built from TRBV19 and TRBJ1-1, with D unclear. Trimming stripped 4 bases from V and 4 bases from J, with 10 bases between. The CDR3 runs 13 residues. Germline-derived CDR1 and CDR2 are LNHDA and SQIVND (reference sequence).